A single sample gave rise to the 16 T cell receptor beta chains below, sequenced in a study of blood T cell repertoires in COVID-19. Clones were sequenced by immunoSEQ multiplex PCR, and TCRdb holds only the in-frame ones, with some missing. The sample includes approximately 190,000 clones, roughly four fifths of them seen just once. The sequenced material came from peripheral blood. Every receptor here comes from a woman aged 40 to 55 with acute or convalescent COVID-19.

The rearrangement links TRBV7-2 to TRBJ2-5, with D unclear. The CDR3 extends over 13 amino acids. Trimming took 1 base from V and 4 from J, leaving 7 bases between them. The germline CDR1 and CDR2 sequences are SGHTA and FQGNSA. The CDR3: CASSLDYSETQYF. The CDR3 coding sequence is TGTGCCAGCAGCTTAGACTACTCAGAGACCCAGTACTTC.

The J gene is TRBJ1-2, the V gene TRBV6-5; maybe TRBD1 (5 bases). Per germline, CDR1 MNHEY and CDR2 SVGAGI. CDR3 length: 13 amino acids. Trimming removed 8 bases from V and 2 bases from J, with 12 bases in between. CDR3 protein: CASATDSNYGYTF. DNA for the CDR3: TGTGCCAGCGCTACCGACAGCAACTATGGCTACACCTTC.

In this sample, this clone turned up once. The chain uses TRBV5-1 and TRBJ1-1; D not resolved. V lost 2 bases, J lost 0 bases, and 5 bases lay in between. Per germline, CDR1 SGHRS and CDR2 YFSETQ. This CDR3 is built from 13 residues. The CDR3, as DNA: TGCGCCAGCAGCTTACTGATGAACACTGAAGCTTTCTTT. This encodes CASSLLMNTEAFF.

V usage is TRBV5-1 and J usage is TRBJ2-2, with a possible D match to TRBD2 (6 bases). The length of the CDR3 is 14 residues. Deletions cut 0 bases from V and 5 bases from J, with 8 bases between. Germline CDR1 is SGHRS and CDR2 is YFSETQ. The CDR3: CASSLGGETGELFF. Here the CDR3 DNA reads TGCGCCAGCAGCTTGGGCGGGGAAACCGGGGAGCTGTTTTTT.

This clone was picked up one time. This chain connects TRBV24-1 to TRBJ1-3, with D hard to call. The CDR3 length is 17 residues. Germline assignment: CDR1 KGHDR and CDR2 SFDVKD. Trimming removed 1 base at V and 0 bases at J, with 12 bases between. CDR3 coding DNA: TGTGCCACCAGTGATTTTTGCTCCCGAGCCTCTGGAAACACCATATATTTT. Its protein is CATSDFCSRASGNTIYF.

V and J are TRBV3-1 (or the pseudogene TRBV3-2) and TRBJ2-3; the D gene is possibly TRBD2 (5 bases). This CDR3 has 15 amino acids. Germline-derived CDR1 and CDR2 are LGHDT and YNNKEL (reference sequence). With 0 bases removed from V and 9 bases from J, the gap between germline ends came to 16 bases. CDR3 loop: CASSQDIAASGTQYF. The CDR3 DNA reads TGTGCCAGCAGCCAAGATATTGCGGCGAGCGGAACGCAGTATTTT.

The chain has TRBV5-1 and TRBJ2-1; 7 nucleotides match TRBD1. V lost 4 bases to trimming and J lost 4 bases; unmatched junction nucleotides: 8. Germline-derived CDR1 and CDR2 are SGHRS and YFSETQ. The CDR3 covers 15 residues. The DNA for the CDR3 is TGCGCCAGCAGCCCACAGGGGTTTGGTTACAATGAGCAGTTCTTC. It is translated as CASSPQGFGYNEQFF.

V and J are TRBV2 and TRBJ1-1; D call uncertain. The CDR3 extends over 15 amino acids. V was clipped by 0 bases and J by 1 base, with 9 bases between them. CDR1 SNHLY and CDR2 FYNNEI come from the germline V gene. The CDR3 sequence is CASSEARGWNTEAFF. CDR3 DNA: TGTGCCAGCAGTGAAGCGCGGGGTTGGAACACTGAAGCTTTCTTT.

V gene TRBV30 combines with J gene TRBJ1-5; 10 nucleotides match TRBD1. Germline V gene lookup returns CDR1 GTSNPN and CDR2 SVGIG (reference sequence). Trimming cost V 2 bases and J 7 bases; bases outside gene matches: 14. The CDR3 runs 17 residues. Written as DNA, the CDR3 is TGTGCCTGGAGTCTCCGATTGGGGACAGGGGAGGACCAGCCCCAGCATTTT. Its protein is CAWSLRLGTGEDQPQHF.

The chain couples TRBV27 to TRBJ1-1; D call uncertain. The ends were cut back, 10 bases at V and 5 bases at J, with 17 bases in the middle. The CDR3 loop spans 13 amino acids. The germline V gene encodes CDR1 MNHEY and CDR2 SMNVEV (reference sequence). The CDR3 region has the DNA TGTGCCACCGAAATGAGGGCTGGGACTGAAGCTTTCTTT. Residues: CATEMRAGTEAFF.

The V and J genes are TRBV28 and TRBJ2-1; D not resolved. The CDR3 sequence is 15 residues long. CDR1 and CDR2 from the germline V gene are MDHEN and SYDVKM. V dropped 5 bases and J dropped 8 bases, with 19 bases sitting between them. CDR3 nucleotides: TGTGCCAGCAGTACCACGGCCATGGGTCTAGATGAGCAGTTCTTC. It specifies CASSTTAMGLDEQFF. Looking up the rest from reference TRBV28 and TRBJ2-1 gives the full variable domain: DVKVTQSSRYLVKRTGEKVFLECVQDMDHENMFWYRQDPGLGLRLIYFSYDVKMKEKGDIPEGYSVSREKKERFSLILESASTNQTSMYLCASSTTAMGLDEQFFGPGTRLTVL.

The chain uses TRBV3-1 (or the pseudogene TRBV3-2) and TRBJ2-5; possible D gene TRBD1, 6 bases. CDR1 and CDR2 from the germline V gene are LGHDT and YNNKEL (reference sequence). The CDR3 is made up of 12 amino acids. The germline V and J ends were trimmed by 3 bases and 7 bases, with 9 bases remaining between them. CDR3 sequence: CASSQGAGTQYF. DNA of the CDR3: TGTGCCAGCAGCCAGGGGGCGGGGACCCAGTACTTC.

The chain employs TRBV11-2 and TRBJ2-7; D remains unclear. The V and J ends lost 2 bases and 4 bases respectively, with 3 bases between them. Germline V gene sequence: CDR1 SGHAT, CDR2 FQNNGV. The CDR3 is 11 amino acids. Written as DNA, the CDR3 is TGTGCCAGCAGCTTACAATACGAGCAGTACTTC. It translates to CASSLQYEQYF.

V gene TRBV7-9 combines with J gene TRBJ2-5; 12 bases are shared with TRBD1. Per the germline V gene, CDR1 is SEHNR and CDR2 is FQNEAQ (reference sequence). V was pared by 3 bases and J by 7 bases, with 12 bases of the junction left unmatched. This CDR3 has 17 residues. CDR3 DNA: TGTGCCAGCAGCTTTGTGGGGACAGGGGGCTATGGTGGGACCCAGTACTTC. Translating gives CASSFVGTGGYGGTQYF.

This clone was counted a single time. V is TRBV6-9 and J is TRBJ2-7; 8 nucleotides line up with TRBD1. Germline V lookup: CDR1 MNHGY, CDR2 SVAAGI. The CDR3 is made up of 18 amino acids. J gave up 4 bases and V 5 bases, and 19 bases lay outside the gene matches. CDR3 DNA: TGTGCCAGCAGTCCTATGACACCCGACAGGGGATTGGGATACGAGCAGTACTTC. It is translated as CASSPMTPDRGLGYEQYF.

The rearrangement joins TRBV27 to TRBJ2-7; TRBD1 aligns across 8 bases. The CDR3 length is 15 residues. CDR1 and CDR2 (germline): MNHEY, SMNVEV (reference sequence). V trimming: 5 bases; J trimming: 3 bases; junction bases outside the gene matches: 9. The DNA for the CDR3 is TGTGCCAGCAGTCTGTCGACAGGGGAGCGCTACGAGCAGTACTTC. The encoded protein is CASSLSTGERYEQYF.